This T cell receptor beta chain was sequenced for a study of T-cell memory formation after mild COVID-19. Overall study: TCR clusters were largely donor specific. General study results and limits: Some responding clones appeared in pre-infection memory, suggesting cross-reactive memory joined. Second-wave clones that peaked on day 37 lacked confirmed SARS-CoV-2 specificity.

Note on this clonotype: The antigen remains unidentified.

TCRdb used MiXCR to reprocess the 5' RACE reads, holding one entry per CDR3 protein. This sample has around 300,000 distinct CDR3 sequences, with more than 15% found just once. Trimming shortened V by 7 bases and J by 0 bases, and 7 bases separated the two germline ends. Per the germline V gene, CDR1 is MDHEN and CDR2 is SYDVKM. This CDR3 comprises 12 residues. The sequenced material came from PBMCs or a T cell subset sorted from them (not recorded which). The rearrangement joins TRBV28 to TRBJ2-7; D unclear. This TCR came from a man between 18 and 29 years old who had mild COVID-19 (a few samples of this study predate the infection). Cell type and time point are not known. The CDR3 spells CASKGYSYEQYV. CDR3 coding DNA: TGTGCCAGCAAAGGATACTCCTACGAGCAGTACGTC.